The clone carrying this TCR beta chain has a handful of counts. What it binds is unknown. These data come from a study of T cells after yellow fever vaccination. Study summary: SMART-Seq v4 Ultra Low Input handled preparation of low-cell-number fractions. Points from the study as a whole: Although the secondary response was weaker, it peaked faster, at day 5 versus 15. FACS-sorted repertoires could contain abundant clonotypes contaminating from the bulk population.

One entry per CDR3 protein, called by TCRdb with MiXCR from the 5' RACE reads. The sample has some 120,000 distinct CDR3 sequences, approximately 9% seen once; the top ten hold 30% to 40%. CDR3 length equals 15 residues. V gave up 6 bases and J gave up 2 bases; unmatched junction bases: 6. The germline CDR1 and CDR2 sequences are MNHEY and SMNVEV (reference sequence). The sequence was obtained from a man aged 18 to 35 who received the YFV17D yellow fever vaccine. The specimen comprised CD8+ T cells sorted from PBMCs, sampled on the day of the yellow fever booster vaccination. The rearrangement links TRBV27 to TRBJ2-5, with 10 bases matching TRBD1. The CDR3, as DNA: TGTGCCAGCAGAGACCGGGACAGGGGACAAGAGACCCAGTACTTC. Protein product: CASRDRDRGQETQYF.